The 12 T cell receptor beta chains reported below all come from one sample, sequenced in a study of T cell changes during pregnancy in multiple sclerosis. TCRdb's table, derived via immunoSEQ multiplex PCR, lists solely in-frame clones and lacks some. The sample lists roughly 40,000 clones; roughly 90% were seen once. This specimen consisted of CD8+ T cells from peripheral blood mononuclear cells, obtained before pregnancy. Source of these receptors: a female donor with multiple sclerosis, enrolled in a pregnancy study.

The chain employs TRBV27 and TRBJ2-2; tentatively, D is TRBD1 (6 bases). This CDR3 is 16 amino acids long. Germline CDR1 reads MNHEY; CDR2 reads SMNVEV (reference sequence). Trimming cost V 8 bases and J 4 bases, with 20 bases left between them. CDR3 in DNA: TGTGCCAGCGCAACCACACAGGGTGTAAGCACCGGGGAGCTGTTTTTT. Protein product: CASATTQGVSTGELFF.

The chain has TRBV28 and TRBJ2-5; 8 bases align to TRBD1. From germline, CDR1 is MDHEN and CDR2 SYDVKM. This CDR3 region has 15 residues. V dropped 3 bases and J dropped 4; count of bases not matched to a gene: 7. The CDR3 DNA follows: TGTGCCAGCAGTTTTCTCAGGGGGCAGGCAGAGACCCAGTACTTC. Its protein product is CASSFLRGQAETQYF.

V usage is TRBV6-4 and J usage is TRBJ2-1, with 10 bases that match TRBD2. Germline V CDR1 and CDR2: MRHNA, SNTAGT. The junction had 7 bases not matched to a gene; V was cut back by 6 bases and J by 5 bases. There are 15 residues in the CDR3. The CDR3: CASSPSGGQNNEQFF. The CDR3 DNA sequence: TGTGCCAGCAGCCCTAGCGGGGGCCAGAACAATGAGCAGTTCTTC.

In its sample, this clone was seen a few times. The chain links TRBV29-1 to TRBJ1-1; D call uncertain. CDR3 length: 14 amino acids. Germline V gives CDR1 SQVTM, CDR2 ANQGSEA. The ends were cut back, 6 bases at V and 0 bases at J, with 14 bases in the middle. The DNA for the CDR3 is TGCAGCGTCGCCCCGTGGAGTTTGAACACTGAAGCTTTCTTT. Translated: CSVAPWSLNTEAFF.

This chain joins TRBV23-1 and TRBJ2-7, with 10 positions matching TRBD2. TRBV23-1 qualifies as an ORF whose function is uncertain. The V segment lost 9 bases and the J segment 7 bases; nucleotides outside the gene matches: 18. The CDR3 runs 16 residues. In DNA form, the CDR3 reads TGCGCCAGAGCCTGGGGAGGAAGCGGGAGGGTCGGAGAGCAGTACTTC. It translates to CARAWGGSGRVGEQYF.

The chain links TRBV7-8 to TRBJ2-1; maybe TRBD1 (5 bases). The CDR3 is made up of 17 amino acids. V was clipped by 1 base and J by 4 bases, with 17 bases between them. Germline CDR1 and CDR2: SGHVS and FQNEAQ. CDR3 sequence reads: CASSLGGWGSDYNEQFF. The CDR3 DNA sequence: TGTGCCAGCAGCTTAGGGGGCTGGGGTAGTGATTACAATGAGCAGTTCTTC.

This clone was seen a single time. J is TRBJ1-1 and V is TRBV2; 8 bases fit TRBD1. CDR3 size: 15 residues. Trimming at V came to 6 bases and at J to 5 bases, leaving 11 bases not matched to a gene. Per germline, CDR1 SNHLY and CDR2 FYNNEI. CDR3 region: CASSDLTGVGTEAFF. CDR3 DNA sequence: TGTGCCAGCAGCGACTTGACAGGGGTAGGGACTGAAGCTTTCTTT.

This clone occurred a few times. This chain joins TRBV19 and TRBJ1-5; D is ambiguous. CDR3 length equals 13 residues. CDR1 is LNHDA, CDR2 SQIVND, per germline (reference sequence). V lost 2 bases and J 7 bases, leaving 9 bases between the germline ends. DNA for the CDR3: TGTGCCAGTAGTATATCTGGAGGACAGCCCCAGCATTTT. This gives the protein CASSISGGQPQHF.

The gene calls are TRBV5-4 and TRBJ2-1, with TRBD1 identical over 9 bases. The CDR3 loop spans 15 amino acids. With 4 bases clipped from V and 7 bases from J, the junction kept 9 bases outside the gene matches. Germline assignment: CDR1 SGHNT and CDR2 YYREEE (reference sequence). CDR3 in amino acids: CASSTWDRVLNEQFF. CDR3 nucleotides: TGTGCCAGCAGCACTTGGGACAGGGTTTTAAATGAGCAGTTCTTC.

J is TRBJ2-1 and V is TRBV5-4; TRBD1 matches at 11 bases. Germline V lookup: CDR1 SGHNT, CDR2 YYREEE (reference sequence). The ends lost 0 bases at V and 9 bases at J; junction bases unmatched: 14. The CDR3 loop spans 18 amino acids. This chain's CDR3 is CASSLALLGQGASGEQFF. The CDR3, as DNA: TGTGCCAGCAGCTTGGCCCTCCTTGGACAGGGGGCTAGCGGTGAGCAGTTCTTC. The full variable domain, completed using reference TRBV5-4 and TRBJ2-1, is ETGVTQSPTHLIKTRGQQVTLRCSSQSGHNTVSWYQQALGQGPQFIFQYYREEENGRGNFPPRFSGLQFPNYSSELNVNALELDDSALYLCASSLALLGQGASGEQFFGPGTRLTVL.

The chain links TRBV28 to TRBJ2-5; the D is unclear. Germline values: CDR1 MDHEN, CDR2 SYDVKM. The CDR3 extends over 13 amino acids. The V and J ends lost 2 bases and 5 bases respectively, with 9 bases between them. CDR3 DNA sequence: TGTGCCAGCAGTTTAAGACTGGCGGAGACCCAGTACTTC. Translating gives CASSLRLAETQYF.

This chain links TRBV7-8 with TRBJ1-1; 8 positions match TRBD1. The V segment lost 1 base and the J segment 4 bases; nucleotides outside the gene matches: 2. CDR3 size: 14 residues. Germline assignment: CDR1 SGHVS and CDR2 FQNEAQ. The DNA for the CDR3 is TGTGCCAGCAGCTTAGGACAGGGGAGCACTGAAGCTTTCTTT. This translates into CASSLGQGSTEAFF.